The clone carrying this TCR beta chain was counted a few times. What it binds is unknown. V was pared by 7 bases and J by 7 bases, with 9 bases of the junction left unmatched. The CDR3 runs to 14 residues. Germline CDR1 is SNHLY and CDR2 is FYNNEI. The data were taken from a study of blood T cells in healthy people across ages. Study details: Through template switching, about one barcoded beta molecule was captured per two T cells, as measured in model experiments. General observations from the study: It was the long-lived donors that had more naive CD4+ cells and higher diversity than aged donors. Estimates of diversity drawn from one million T cells were considered underestimates.

PCR was performed a second time for about 7 to 12 cycles using a sample-barcoded 5' primer and a J-beta primer mix. The template-switch adaptor was a 5' adaptor with 12 random nucleotides. It tagged each cDNA molecule. TCRdb processed the 5' RACE reads anew with MiXCR; each CDR3 protein has one entry. The sample records 700,000 or so distinct CDR3 sequences, 22% being singletons. The V call is TRBV2, the J call TRBJ2-2; 7 bases are a match to TRBD2. This receptor was taken from a man in his 70s in good health. Source material: blood. The CDR3 DNA reads as TGTGCCAGCATCCGGGGAGGGTCTAGCGGGGAGCTGTTTTTT. It yields the protein CASIRGGSSGELFF.